The sequence of this T cell receptor beta chain was determined in a study of T cell repertoires in cytomegalovirus infection. The wider study: CMV epitopes used comprised recently identified HLA-C-restricted ones and well-studied HLA-B-restricted ones.

This clonotype was seen ten or more times. Its target is unknown. CDR1 is SGHTA and CDR2 is FQGNSA in the germline V gene. CDR3 length: 15 residues. Trimming removed 4 bases from V and 1 base from J; junction bases left unmatched: 5. Findings and caveats of the study: In two of eight donors, the top clonotype was HLA-C-restricted CMV-specific.

TCRdb reprocessed the reads via MiXCR and lists one record per CDR3 protein. The repertoire holds hundreds of thousands of distinct CDR3 sequences, with roughly 30% as singletons. The sequence came from a human donor in good health (CMV status not recorded). Some clones in this sample may be carry-over from other donors' samples. The genes are TRBV7-2 and TRBJ1-1; 8 nucleotides agree with TRBD1. The input for sequencing was cultured CD8+ T cells from PBMCs, taken from culture after CMV antigen stimulation. As DNA, the CDR3 is TGTGCCAGCAGCTGGGGGACAGGCGGGAACACTGAAGCTTTCTTT. Amino acid sequence: CASSWGTGGNTEAFF.